This TCR beta chain was sequenced during a study of blood T cell repertoires in COVID-19. About the study: The samples span acute and convalescent COVID-19 from the United States, Italy and Spain. From T cells, B-cell-depleted T cells, or PBMCs came the material, which was cDNA or gDNA.

Per the study methods: Estimates of nucleated cell counts were drawn from the amplification of reference gene primers. Sequencing used immunoSEQ multiplex PCR; TCRdb keeps in-frame clones, though not all of them. D and trimming come from the DNA, and the V and J calls and clone size come from that table. Among about 330,000 clones, over 75% were seen once, and the ten largest hold 3.5% to 4.5%. The CDR3 is made up of 17 amino acids. Germline values: CDR1 MDHEN, CDR2 SYDVKM. Trimming cost V 3 bases and J 1 base, with 16 bases left between them. This clone was observed once. Specimen: peripheral blood. J is TRBJ1-3 and V is TRBV28; D unresolved. This clonotype was sampled from a woman aged 45-65 years with active or convalescent COVID-19. Here the CDR3 reads CASSFNPPGWSGNTIYF. The CDR3 DNA sequence: TGTGCCAGCAGTTTCAACCCACCGGGGTGGTCTGGAAACACCATATATTTT.